This TCR beta chain came from a study of PD-1 blockade in classical Hodgkin lymphoma. The time point: newly diagnosed, previously untreated cHL patient sample. By magnetic negative selection, CD4+ T cells were purified from thawed PBMCs. PBMCs from untreated, newly diagnosed classical Hodgkin lymphoma were comparison samples. Findings and caveats of the study: Repertoires differed for reasons still undefined, possibly disease activity or prior therapy.

Produced via immunoSEQ multiplex PCR; TCRdb's table is partial and in-frame only. This sample carries under 40,000 clones, about 87% of them seen once, and the ten largest clones take 0.95% to 1.5%. Concerning this clone itself: Its antigen is not identified.

Germline loops: CDR1 SGHDN, CDR2 FVKESK. This CDR3 contains 15 residues. V was trimmed by 4 bases and J by 6 bases, leaving 15 bases between them. The TCR originated in a human donor with classical Hodgkin lymphoma. Sequenced sample: CD4+ T cells from blood. The chain combines TRBV14 with TRBJ2-2; tentative D call: TRBD2 (6 bases). As DNA, the CDR3 is TGTGCCAGCAGCCCCTTGGGGGGAATATCCGGGGAGCTGTTTTTT. It encodes CASSPLGGISGELFF. Combining the CDR3 with reference TRBV14 and TRBJ2-2 gives the whole variable domain EAGVTQFPSHSVIEKGQTVTLRCDPISGHDNLYWYRRVMGKEIKFLLHFVKESKQDESGMPNNRFLAERTGGTYSTLKVQPAELEDSGVYFCASSPLGGISGELFFGEGSRLTVL.